This T cell receptor (beta chain) came from a study of T cell responses to AZD1222 COVID-19 vaccine (dated by TCRdb to the early 2020s). Regarding the research as a whole: AZD1222 recipients given second doses at about 4 weeks or at about 12 weeks were pooled, since spike-specific TCR depth and breadth were not found to differ between the two schedules. A total of under 250 trial participants underwent TCR sequencing, of whom under 220 had received two doses of AZD1222 and around 25 had received two doses of the MenACWY control vaccine. Trial participants were enrolled by age into 18-55, 56-69 and 70-plus year subgroups, with approximately 160, 26 and 62 TCR-sequenced participants respectively.

To note about this clone: Its binding antigen is unknown. No quality values exist for individual bases; no much larger clone is one base distant.

Study-wide conclusions, independent of this receptor: The 56-69-year group was small, and its depth increase did not reach significance, likely because of low power. Participants were mostly white British and included more females than males, and it was suggested by the authors that clonal diversity may have been underestimated. A significant rise in spike-specific TCR breadth and depth was observed after two AZD1222 doses relative to day 0 and relative to MenACWY recipients. Conclusions about previously exposed vaccinees are limited, since just a handful of AZD1222 recipients were seropositive for SARS-CoV-2 at baseline. Because no day 14 peak-response samples were available, the repertoires could be characterized only after the peak T cell response. Nearly half of unique spike-specific TCRs reportedly recognized epitopes outside regions mutated in the B.1.351 and B.1.1.7 variants. CD4 TCRs associated with the vaccine covered the entire spike protein, and the dominant responses were in regions 160-218 and 743-854.

The CDR3 regions of human TCRbeta chains were analyzed by immunosequencing. The authors processed their data as follows. Repertoire TCRs were matched against a reference library of SARS-CoV-2-specific TCRs generated with the MIRA antigen-specificity platform. Breadth meant the fraction of unique TCRs that were SARS-CoV-2-associated, whereas depth meant the fraction of total T cells that were SARS-CoV-2-associated. Using the MIRA data, every spike-specific TCR was mapped to the spike region that the TCR reacted to and assigned to either a CD4 or a CD8 class. Log10-transformed breadth and depth values were compared by one-way ANOVA with Sidak's multiple comparisons tests. TCRdb retrieved this table from immuneACCESS and kept in-frame rearrangements only. Not all clones are present; in checked studies, unresolved V genes account for under half, and no reason is known for the remainder. That table supplies the V and J calls and clone size; D and trimming were determined from the DNA. The sample table records some 130,000 clones; more than 90% of these occur just once. The top ten hold 2.5% to 4% of the sample.

This specimen's time point label, per the study, means: baseline before first vaccination. The vaccinee samples were drawn from two UK trials, COV001 and COV002, one of which was a single-blind randomized controlled phase 2/3 trial testing AZD1222 (ChAdOx1 nCoV-19) in healthy adults. For TCRbeta chain sequencing, PBMC samples were collected from trial participants at day 0 and at day 28 after the second dose. CDR1 and CDR2 are drawn from the germline V gene: KGHDR, SFDVKD. Trimming leaves V shorter by 1 base and J shorter by 3 bases, with the junction holding 4 bases beyond the gene matches. The CDR3 measures 16 amino acids from cysteine to phenylalanine. Only the CDR3 portion is preserved as DNA: 48 bases, with reading frame beginning at the first base.

The chain is assembled from TRBV24-1 and TRBJ2-5; TRBD2 fits 10 bases in the junction. This specimen was peripheral blood, taken on day 0 of AZD1222 vaccination. The sequence was collected from an adult in good health. The CDR3 amino acid sequence is: CATSDFGTSEKETQYF. Here is the DNA: TGTGCCACCAGTGATTTCGGGACTAGCGAAAAAGAGACCCAGTACTTC.